The T cell receptor (beta chain) under discussion was sequenced for a study of blood T cell repertoires in COVID-19. The germline V gene has CDR1 SGHTA and CDR2 FQGTGA. The CDR3 covers 14 residues. V lost 5 bases, J lost 7 bases, and 5 bases stayed unmatched. Profiling relied on immunoSEQ multiplex PCR, and the TCRdb table lists in-frame clones only, not all of them. The table has 90,000 to 130,000 clones, 70% to 80% seen once. The clonotype was recovered from a woman aged 55-69 years with acute or convalescent COVID-19. The sequencing input was peripheral blood. V and J are TRBV7-3 and TRBJ1-4; 9 bases line up with TRBD1. For the CDR3, the DNA is TGTGCCAGCAGCACACAGGGGGCGTCTGAAAAACTGTTTTTT. Its protein product is CASSTQGASEKLFF.